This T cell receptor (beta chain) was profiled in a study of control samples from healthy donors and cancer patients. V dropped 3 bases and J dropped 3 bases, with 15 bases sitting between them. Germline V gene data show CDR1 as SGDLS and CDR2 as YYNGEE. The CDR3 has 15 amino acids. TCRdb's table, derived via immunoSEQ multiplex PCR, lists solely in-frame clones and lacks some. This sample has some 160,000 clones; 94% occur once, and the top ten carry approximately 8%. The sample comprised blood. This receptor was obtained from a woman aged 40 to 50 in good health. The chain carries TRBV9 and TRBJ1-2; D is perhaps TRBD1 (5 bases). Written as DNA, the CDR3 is TGTGCCAGCAGCGCCGCTTTCGGGACTGACTATGGCTACACCTTC. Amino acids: CASSAAFGTDYGYTF. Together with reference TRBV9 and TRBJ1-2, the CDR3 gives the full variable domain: DSGVTQTPKHLITATGQRVTLRCSPRSGDLSVYWYQQSLDQGLQFLIQYYNGEERAKGNILERFSAQQFPDLHSELNLSSLELGDSALYFCASSAAFGTDYGYTFGSGTRLTVV.